The clone carrying this T cell receptor (beta chain) occurred many times. V lost 3 bases to trimming and J lost 2 bases, with 11 bases between them. Germline V lookup: CDR1 LNHDA, CDR2 SQIVND (reference sequence). This CDR3 spans 14 amino acids. The record originates from a study of kidney transplant recipient with SARS-CoV-2 infection. TCRdb fed the reads into MiXCR, producing one record per CDR3 protein. The table lists fewer than 250,000 distinct CDR3 sequences, roughly 26% of them singletons. The sequencing here drew on a blood sample, taken at baseline and on approximately day 120 from a kidney transplant recipient. This TCR was recovered from a male patient aged 25-45 years who had COVID-19 and was a kidney transplant recipient. Some T cells may originate from the graft donor. The chain has TRBV19 and TRBJ2-7, with D uncertain. CDR3 loop: CASSIAHGPYEQYF. The CDR3 coding sequence is TGTGCCAGTAGTATCGCGCATGGTCCCTACGAGCAGTACTTC. The full variable domain, its missing parts supplied by reference TRBV19 and TRBJ2-7, is DGGITQSPKYLFRKEGQNVTLSCEQNLNHDAMYWYRQDPGQGLRLIYYSQIVNDFQKGDIAEGYSVSREKKESFPLTVTSAQKNPTAFYLCASSIAHGPYEQYFGPGTRLTVT.